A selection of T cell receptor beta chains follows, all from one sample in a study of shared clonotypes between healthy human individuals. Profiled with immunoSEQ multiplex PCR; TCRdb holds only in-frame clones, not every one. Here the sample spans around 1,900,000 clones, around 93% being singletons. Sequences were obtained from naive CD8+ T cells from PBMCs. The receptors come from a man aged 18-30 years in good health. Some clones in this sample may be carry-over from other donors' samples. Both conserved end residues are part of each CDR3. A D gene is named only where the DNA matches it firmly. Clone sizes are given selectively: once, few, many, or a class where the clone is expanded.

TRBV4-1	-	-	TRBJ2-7	CASSPKTQGLFYEQYF	TGCGCCAGCAGCCCTAAGACCCAAGGCCTATTCTACGAGCAGTACTTC
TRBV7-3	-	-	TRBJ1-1	CASSPMGNTEAFF	TGTGCCAGCAGCCCGATGGGGAACACTGAAGCTTTCTTT
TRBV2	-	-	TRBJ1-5	CASSEIGNQPQHF	TGTGCCAGCAGTGAGATAGGCAATCAGCCCCAGCATTTT
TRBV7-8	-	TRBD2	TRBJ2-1	CASGWGGNNEQFF	TGTGCCAGCGGCTGGGGAGGGAACAATGAGCAGTTCTTC
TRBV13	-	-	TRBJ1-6	CASSLVGTSLQPLHF	TGTGCCAGCAGCTTAGTAGGGACATCGCTTCAGCCCCTCCACTTT
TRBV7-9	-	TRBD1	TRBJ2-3	CASSLQGDLSPDTQYF	TGTGCCAGCAGCTTACAGGGGGACCTTAGCCCAGATACGCAGTATTTT
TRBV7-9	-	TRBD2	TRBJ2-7	CASSSPLAGGLYEQYF	TGTGCCAGCAGCTCCCCGTTAGCGGGAGGGTTGTACGAGCAGTACTTC
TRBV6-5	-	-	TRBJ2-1	CASSQSVLNEQFF	TGTGCCAGCAGCCAAAGCGTTCTCAATGAGCAGTTCTTC
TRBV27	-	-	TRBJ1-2	CASKPLDSMGYTF	TGTGCCTCCAAACCGTTGGACAGCATGGGCTACACCTTC
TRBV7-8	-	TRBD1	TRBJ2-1	CASSLMGQGFYNEQFF	TGTGCCAGCAGCTTGATGGGACAGGGCTTTTACAATGAGCAGTTCTTC
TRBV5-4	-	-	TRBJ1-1	CASSPYVGMNTEAFF	TGTGCCAGCAGCCCCTATGTGGGAATGAACACTGAAGCTTTCTTT
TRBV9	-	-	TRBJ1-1	CASSTPLEARGVNTEAFF	TGTGCCAGCAGCACCCCACTGGAAGCCCGGGGGGTGAACACTGAAGCTTTCTTT
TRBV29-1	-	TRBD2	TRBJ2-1	CSVELTSGGGYNEQFF	TGCAGCGTTGAACTGACTAGCGGAGGGGGTTACAATGAGCAGTTCTTC
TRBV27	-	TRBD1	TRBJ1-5	CASSSGTGNQPQHF	TGTGCCAGCAGTTCCGGGACAGGCAATCAGCCCCAGCATTTT
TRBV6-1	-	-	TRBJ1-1	CASRTGRTEAFF	TGTGCCAGCAGGACAGGCCGCACTGAAGCTTTCTTT
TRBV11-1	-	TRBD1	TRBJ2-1	CASSLKAGGDEQFF	TGTGCCAGCAGCTTAAAGGCAGGGGGCGATGAGCAGTTCTTC
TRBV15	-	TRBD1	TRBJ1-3	CATSRTGIVGNTIYF	TGTGCCACCAGCAGGACAGGGATCGTTGGAAACACCATATATTTT
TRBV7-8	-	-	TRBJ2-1	CASSPGTQYNEQFF	TGTGCCAGCAGCCCCGGGACGCAATACAATGAGCAGTTCTTC
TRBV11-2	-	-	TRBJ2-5	CASSPSGETQYF	TGTGCCAGCAGCCCATCGGGCGAGACCCAGTACTTC
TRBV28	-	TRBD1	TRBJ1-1	CASRAGGPNTEAFF	TGTGCCAGCAGGGCAGGGGGTCCGAACACTGAAGCTTTCTTT
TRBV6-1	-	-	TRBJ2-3	CASSEDLPSSTDTQYF	TGTGCCAGCAGTGAGGACCTCCCCTCTAGCACAGATACGCAGTATTTT
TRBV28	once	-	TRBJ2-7	CASSSYFDRKKSYEQYF	TGTGCCAGCAGTTCCTACTTTGACAGAAAGAAATCCTACGAGCAGTACTTC
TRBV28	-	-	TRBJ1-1	CASKPGRTLNTEAFF	TGTGCCAGCAAGCCCGGACGGACTCTGAACACTGAAGCTTTCTTT
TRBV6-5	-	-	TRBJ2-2	CASSLSRFHTGELFF	TGTGCCAGCAGTCTCTCCAGGTTCCACACCGGGGAGCTGTTTTTT
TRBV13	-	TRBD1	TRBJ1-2	CASTPRGFDHGYTF	TGTGCCAGCACCCCCAGGGGGTTTGATCATGGCTACACCTTC
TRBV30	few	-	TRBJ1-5	CAWTEEAGNQPQHF	TGTGCCTGGACCGAGGAGGCAGGCAATCAGCCCCAGCATTTT
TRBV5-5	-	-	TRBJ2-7	CASSLEGSLNEQYF	TGTGCCAGCAGCTTGGAGGGTTCGCTGAACGAGCAGTACTTC
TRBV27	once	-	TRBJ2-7	CASSLTGSTYEQYF	TGTGCCAGCAGTTTAACGGGTTCCACCTACGAGCAGTACTTC
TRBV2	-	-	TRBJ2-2	CASLPRTENTGELFF	TGTGCCAGCCTTCCGAGGACCGAGAACACCGGGGAGCTGTTTTTT
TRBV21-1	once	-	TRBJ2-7	CASSTAGTGGYYEQYF	TGTGCCAGCAGCACCGCCGGGACAGGGGGCTACTACGAGCAGTACTTC
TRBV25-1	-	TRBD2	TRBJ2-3	CASSAGLVGFSTDTQYF	TGTGCCAGCAGTGCGGGACTAGTGGGCTTTAGCACAGATACGCAGTATTTT
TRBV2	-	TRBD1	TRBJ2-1	CASSGQGSYNEQFF	TGTGCCAGCAGTGGACAGGGATCCTACAATGAGCAGTTCTTC
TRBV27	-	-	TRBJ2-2	CASSEGGRAGELFF	TGTGCCAGCAGTGAAGGGGGTAGGGCCGGGGAGCTGTTTTTT
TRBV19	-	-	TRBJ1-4	CASSIHTVNEKLFF	TGTGCCAGTAGTATACATACAGTTAATGAAAAACTGTTTTTT
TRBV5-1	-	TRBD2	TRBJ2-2	CASSSRTSGGTGELFF	TGCGCCAGCAGCTCGAGGACTAGCGGGGGCACCGGGGAGCTGTTTTTT
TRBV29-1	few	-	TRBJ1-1	CSVGLGTEAFF	TGCAGCGTTGGGTTAGGTACCGAAGCTTTCTTT
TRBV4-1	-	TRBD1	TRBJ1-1	CASSQVGQGAEAFF	TGCGCCAGCAGCCAAGTGGGACAGGGGGCTGAAGCTTTCTTT
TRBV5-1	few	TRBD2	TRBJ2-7	CASSLLSTSRYEQYF	TGCGCCAGCAGCTTGCTATCGACTAGCCGGTACGAGCAGTACTTC
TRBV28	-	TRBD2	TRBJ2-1	CASSSHSELAGEYNEQFF	TGTGCCAGCAGTTCCCACTCTGAACTAGCGGGGGAATACAATGAGCAGTTCTTC
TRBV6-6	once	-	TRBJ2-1	CASIVASLGYNEQFF	TGTGCCAGCATTGTAGCGAGTTTAGGCTACAATGAGCAGTTCTTC
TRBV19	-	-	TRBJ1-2	CASSITASSGYTF	TGTGCCAGTAGTATCACAGCTTCTAGTGGCTACACCTTC
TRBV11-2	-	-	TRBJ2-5	CASSLRRQETQYF	TGTGCCAGCAGCCTCCGCCGCCAAGAGACCCAGTACTTC
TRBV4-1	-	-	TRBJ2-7	CASSQRSDPGSYEQYF	TGCGCCAGCAGCCAAAGGTCCGATCCGGGCAGCTACGAGCAGTACTTC
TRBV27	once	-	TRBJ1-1	CASSLRALNTEAFF	TGTGCCAGCAGTTTAAGGGCGCTTAACACTGAAGCTTTCTTT
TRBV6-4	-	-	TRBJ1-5	CASSGGVLLSNQPQHF	TGTGCCAGCAGCGGCGGAGTACTACTGAGCAATCAGCCCCAGCATTTT
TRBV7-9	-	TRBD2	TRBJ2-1	CASSLTSSGLQGEQFF	TGTGCCAGCAGCTTAACCAGTAGCGGGTTACAAGGTGAGCAGTTCTTC
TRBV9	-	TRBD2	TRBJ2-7	CASARTSGTYEQYF	TGTGCCAGCGCGAGGACTAGCGGGACCTACGAGCAGTACTTC
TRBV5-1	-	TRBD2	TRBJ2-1	CASSPSPSGRAYNEQFF	TGCGCCAGCAGCCCGTCACCCAGCGGGAGGGCCTATAATGAGCAGTTCTTC
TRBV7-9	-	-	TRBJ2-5	CASFGGAETQYF	TGTGCCAGCTTCGGGGGAGCAGAGACCCAGTACTTC